A selection of T cell receptor beta chains follows, all from one sample in a study of T cells after yellow fever vaccination. TCRdb independently ran MiXCR on the 5' RACE reads; one entry per CDR3 protein. The table includes under 90,000 distinct CDR3 sequences, approximately 7% detected once. This material consisted of CD8+ T cells sorted from PBMCs, taken approximately 47 days after the first yellow fever vaccination. The receptors shown here come from a man younger than 35 who received the YFV17D yellow fever vaccine. The CDR3 runs from the conserved cysteine through the conserved F or W. Fields, in order: D gene, clone size, J gene, V gene, CDR3 DNA, CDR3 protein. D genes are given only for firm matches. Rows give clone size only sometimes, using once, few, many, or a class for an expanded clone.

>.|.|TRBJ1-1|TRBV29-1
TGCAGCGTTGGGGGGATCGGCACTGAAGCTTTCTTT
CSVGGIGTEAFF
>.|many|TRBJ2-2|TRBV4-1
TGCGCCAGCAGCCAAGAACAGTCGAACACCGGGGAGCTGTTTTTT
CASSQEQSNTGELFF
>.|.|TRBJ2-3|TRBV12-3/TRBV12-4
TGTGCCAGCGGTGCTCCTAGCACAGATACGCAGTATTTT
CASGAPSTDTQYF
>TRBD1|many|TRBJ2-7|TRBV29-1
TGCAGCGGAGGACAGGGCACCCCCTACGAGCAGTACTTC
CSGGQGTPYEQYF
>TRBD1|many|TRBJ1-5|TRBV6-6
TGTGCCAGCAGGAACATAGAACCCGGACAGGGGGCAAGGCAGCCCCAGCATTTT
CASRNIEPGQGARQPQHF
>.|.|TRBJ2-6|TRBV11-2
TGTGCCAGCAGCTTATGGCTTTCAGGGGCCAACGTCCTGACTTTC
CASSLWLSGANVLTF
>.|many|TRBJ1-2|TRBV29-1
TGCAGCGTTGAGACAGGAGAGCGCTATGGCTACACCTTC
CSVETGERYGYTF
>.|many|TRBJ1-5|TRBV6-2/TRBV6-3
TGTGCCAGCAGGGACAGCCCCTATAGCAATCAGCCCCAGCATTTT
CASRDSPYSNQPQHF
>.|many|TRBJ2-7|TRBV4-3
TGCGCCAGCAGCCAAGAACATTTTGCGGAGACTAATAAGCAGTACTTC
CASSQEHFAETNKQYF
>.|.|TRBJ2-7|TRBV7-9
TGTGCCAGCAGCTCCCGACGGACGGCGACTTCCTACGAGCAGTACTTC
CASSSRRTATSYEQYF
>.|.|TRBJ1-2|TRBV25-1
TGTGCCAGCAGTTCGAGTGGAGCGACAGCCCGCTATGGCTACACCTTC
CASSSSGATARYGYTF
>.|many|TRBJ2-2|TRBV4-1
TGCGCCAGCAGCCAAGGGGTGTTAGTGAACACCGGGGAGCTGTTTTTT
CASSQGVLVNTGELFF
>TRBD2|few|TRBJ2-1|TRBV7-6
TGTGCCAGCAGCCCCCCTAGCGGGGGGCGCGATGAGCAGTTCTTC
CASSPPSGGRDEQFF
>.|many|TRBJ2-7|TRBV12-3/TRBV12-4
TGTGCCAGCAGCCCCCTTAAGGGGGGTTACGAGCAGTACTTC
CASSPLKGGYEQYF
>.|.|TRBJ1-1|TRBV24-1
TGTGCCACCAGAGCAGGGAACACTGAAGCTTTCTTT
CATRAGNTEAFF
>.|few|TRBJ2-3|TRBV5-6
TGTGCCAGCAGCTTGGGGCGGGCGCAGTATTTT
CASSLGRAQYF
>TRBD1|.|TRBJ2-2|TRBV10-3
TGTGCCATCAGTGGTTCCGGGACAGGAGGAACGGCGGGGGAGCTGTTTTTT
CAISGSGTGGTAGELFF
>.|many|TRBJ2-2|TRBV6-2/TRBV6-3
TGTGCCAGCAGTTACGGGGAAACCGGGGAGCTGTTTTTT
CASSYGETGELFF
>.|.|TRBJ1-1|TRBV27
TGTGCCAGCAGTTTACAGGGGACTGAAGCTTTCTTT
CASSLQGTEAFF
>.|many|TRBJ1-5|TRBV27
TGTGCCAGCGGCTCAAGCAATCAGCCCCAGCATTTT
CASGSSNQPQHF
>.|many|TRBJ1-5|TRBV6-1
TGTGCCACCGGCGGTAGAGGGAATCAGCCCCAGCATTTT
CATGGRGNQPQHF
>.|many|TRBJ2-1|TRBV5-1
TGCGCCAGCAGCCCCGTTTCTTCCTACAATGAGCAGTTCTTC
CASSPVSSYNEQFF
>.|many|TRBJ1-2|TRBV29-1
TGCAGCGTTGATCGGGGGAACTATGGCTACACCTTC
CSVDRGNYGYTF
>.|many|TRBJ2-3|TRBV28
TGTGCCAGCAGCCGACTCTCCACGGGAGGCACAGATACGCAGTATTTT
CASSRLSTGGTDTQYF
>TRBD1|many|TRBJ2-3|TRBV29-1
TGCAGCGTTACAGGGGGAGAAGATACGCAGTATTTT
CSVTGGEDTQYF
>TRBD2|few|TRBJ2-2|TRBV6-1
TGTGCCAGCAGTGAATATCTAGCGGGGGACACCGGGGAGCTGTTTTTT
CASSEYLAGDTGELFF
>TRBD2|few|TRBJ2-2|TRBV4-2
TGTGCCAGCAGCCAAGAGAGCGGGGGGGGCACCGGGGAGCTGTTTTTT
CASSQESGGGTGELFF
>.|many|TRBJ1-2|TRBV7-2
TGTGCCAGCACGGAGGGATCGGGGTACTATGGCTACACCTTC
CASTEGSGYYGYTF
>.|many|TRBJ2-2|TRBV12-3/TRBV12-4
TGTGCCAGCAGCGAGACAGGGAACACCGGGGAGCTGTTTTTT
CASSETGNTGELFF
>TRBD1|many|TRBJ1-1|TRBV20-1
TGCAGTGCGAGCCGGGACAGGGATGAAGCTTTCTTT
CSASRDRDEAFF
>TRBD1|many|TRBJ2-1|TRBV4-3
TGCGCCAGCAGTCGAGGGACAGCTCGCTACAATGAGCAGTTCTTC
CASSRGTARYNEQFF
>.|many|TRBJ2-3|TRBV12-3/TRBV12-4
TGTGCCAGCAGCCGCTCTAGGCCGGATGCGCAGTATTTT
CASSRSRPDAQYF
>TRBD1|many|TRBJ2-5|TRBV5-6
TGTGCCAGCAGCAACAGGGGTGGTGAACAAGAGACCCAGTACTTC
CASSNRGGEQETQYF
>.|many|TRBJ2-7|TRBV9
TGTGCCAGCAGCGTAGCCACACTTGGCGAGCAGTACTTC
CASSVATLGEQYF
>TRBD2|.|TRBJ2-1|TRBV6-1
TGTGCCAGCAGTCGAAGCCAAGCGGGGGGCCCGACCATTTTCTACAATGAGCAGTTCTTC
CASSRSQAGGPTIFYNEQFF
>TRBD1|few|TRBJ2-7|TRBV5-1
TGCGCCAGCAGTACCGGGACAGGCCTCTACGAGCAGTACTTC
CASSTGTGLYEQYF
>.|many|TRBJ2-7|TRBV4-3
TGCGCCAGCAGCCAAGCACAGGGCACCCAGCAGTACTTC
CASSQAQGTQQYF
>.|many|TRBJ2-7|TRBV12-3/TRBV12-4
TGTGCCAGCAGTTTTCGGCTGGAGTCCTTGTACGAGCAGTACTTC
CASSFRLESLYEQYF
>TRBD2|many|TRBJ2-5|TRBV5-1
TGCGCCAGCAGCTTGGCCGGGAGGGAACAAGAGACCCAGTACTTC
CASSLAGREQETQYF
>.|many|TRBJ1-6|TRBV6-5
TGTGCCAGCAGTCCCGGCTACTATAATTCACCCCTCCACTTT
CASSPGYYNSPLHF
>.|few|TRBJ2-6|TRBV2
TGTGCCAGCAGTGGGGTATACGGGCTCTGGGCCAACGTCCTGACTTTC
CASSGVYGLWANVLTF
>.|.|TRBJ2-7|TRBV7-9
TGTGCCAGCAGCTCAGAGACTTACTACGAGCAGTACTTC
CASSSETYYEQYF
>TRBD2|many|TRBJ2-1|TRBV11-2
TGTGCCAGCAGCTCCGGGACTAGCGGACCTTACAATGAGCAGTTCTTC
CASSSGTSGPYNEQFF
>.|.|TRBJ1-2|TRBV20-1
TGCAGTGCCCGAATAACACAGGGAGGTGGCTACACCTTC
CSARITQGGGYTF
>.|many|TRBJ1-3|TRBV28
TGTGCCAGTACTAAACTGGGGGATCGAAACACCATATATTTT
CASTKLGDRNTIYF
>.|.|TRBJ1-2|TRBV7-8
TGTGCCAGCAGCTTAAGCGCCGCAGGGATCTATGGCTACACCTTC
CASSLSAAGIYGYTF
>.|.|TRBJ2-7|TRBV5-1
TGCGCCAGCAGCTTGGTGCCGGGAGACGAGCAGTACTTC
CASSLVPGDEQYF
>.|.|TRBJ1-1|TRBV7-9
TGTGCCAGCACTGTGGGTGGCAGCACTGAAGCTTTCTTT
CASTVGGSTEAFF